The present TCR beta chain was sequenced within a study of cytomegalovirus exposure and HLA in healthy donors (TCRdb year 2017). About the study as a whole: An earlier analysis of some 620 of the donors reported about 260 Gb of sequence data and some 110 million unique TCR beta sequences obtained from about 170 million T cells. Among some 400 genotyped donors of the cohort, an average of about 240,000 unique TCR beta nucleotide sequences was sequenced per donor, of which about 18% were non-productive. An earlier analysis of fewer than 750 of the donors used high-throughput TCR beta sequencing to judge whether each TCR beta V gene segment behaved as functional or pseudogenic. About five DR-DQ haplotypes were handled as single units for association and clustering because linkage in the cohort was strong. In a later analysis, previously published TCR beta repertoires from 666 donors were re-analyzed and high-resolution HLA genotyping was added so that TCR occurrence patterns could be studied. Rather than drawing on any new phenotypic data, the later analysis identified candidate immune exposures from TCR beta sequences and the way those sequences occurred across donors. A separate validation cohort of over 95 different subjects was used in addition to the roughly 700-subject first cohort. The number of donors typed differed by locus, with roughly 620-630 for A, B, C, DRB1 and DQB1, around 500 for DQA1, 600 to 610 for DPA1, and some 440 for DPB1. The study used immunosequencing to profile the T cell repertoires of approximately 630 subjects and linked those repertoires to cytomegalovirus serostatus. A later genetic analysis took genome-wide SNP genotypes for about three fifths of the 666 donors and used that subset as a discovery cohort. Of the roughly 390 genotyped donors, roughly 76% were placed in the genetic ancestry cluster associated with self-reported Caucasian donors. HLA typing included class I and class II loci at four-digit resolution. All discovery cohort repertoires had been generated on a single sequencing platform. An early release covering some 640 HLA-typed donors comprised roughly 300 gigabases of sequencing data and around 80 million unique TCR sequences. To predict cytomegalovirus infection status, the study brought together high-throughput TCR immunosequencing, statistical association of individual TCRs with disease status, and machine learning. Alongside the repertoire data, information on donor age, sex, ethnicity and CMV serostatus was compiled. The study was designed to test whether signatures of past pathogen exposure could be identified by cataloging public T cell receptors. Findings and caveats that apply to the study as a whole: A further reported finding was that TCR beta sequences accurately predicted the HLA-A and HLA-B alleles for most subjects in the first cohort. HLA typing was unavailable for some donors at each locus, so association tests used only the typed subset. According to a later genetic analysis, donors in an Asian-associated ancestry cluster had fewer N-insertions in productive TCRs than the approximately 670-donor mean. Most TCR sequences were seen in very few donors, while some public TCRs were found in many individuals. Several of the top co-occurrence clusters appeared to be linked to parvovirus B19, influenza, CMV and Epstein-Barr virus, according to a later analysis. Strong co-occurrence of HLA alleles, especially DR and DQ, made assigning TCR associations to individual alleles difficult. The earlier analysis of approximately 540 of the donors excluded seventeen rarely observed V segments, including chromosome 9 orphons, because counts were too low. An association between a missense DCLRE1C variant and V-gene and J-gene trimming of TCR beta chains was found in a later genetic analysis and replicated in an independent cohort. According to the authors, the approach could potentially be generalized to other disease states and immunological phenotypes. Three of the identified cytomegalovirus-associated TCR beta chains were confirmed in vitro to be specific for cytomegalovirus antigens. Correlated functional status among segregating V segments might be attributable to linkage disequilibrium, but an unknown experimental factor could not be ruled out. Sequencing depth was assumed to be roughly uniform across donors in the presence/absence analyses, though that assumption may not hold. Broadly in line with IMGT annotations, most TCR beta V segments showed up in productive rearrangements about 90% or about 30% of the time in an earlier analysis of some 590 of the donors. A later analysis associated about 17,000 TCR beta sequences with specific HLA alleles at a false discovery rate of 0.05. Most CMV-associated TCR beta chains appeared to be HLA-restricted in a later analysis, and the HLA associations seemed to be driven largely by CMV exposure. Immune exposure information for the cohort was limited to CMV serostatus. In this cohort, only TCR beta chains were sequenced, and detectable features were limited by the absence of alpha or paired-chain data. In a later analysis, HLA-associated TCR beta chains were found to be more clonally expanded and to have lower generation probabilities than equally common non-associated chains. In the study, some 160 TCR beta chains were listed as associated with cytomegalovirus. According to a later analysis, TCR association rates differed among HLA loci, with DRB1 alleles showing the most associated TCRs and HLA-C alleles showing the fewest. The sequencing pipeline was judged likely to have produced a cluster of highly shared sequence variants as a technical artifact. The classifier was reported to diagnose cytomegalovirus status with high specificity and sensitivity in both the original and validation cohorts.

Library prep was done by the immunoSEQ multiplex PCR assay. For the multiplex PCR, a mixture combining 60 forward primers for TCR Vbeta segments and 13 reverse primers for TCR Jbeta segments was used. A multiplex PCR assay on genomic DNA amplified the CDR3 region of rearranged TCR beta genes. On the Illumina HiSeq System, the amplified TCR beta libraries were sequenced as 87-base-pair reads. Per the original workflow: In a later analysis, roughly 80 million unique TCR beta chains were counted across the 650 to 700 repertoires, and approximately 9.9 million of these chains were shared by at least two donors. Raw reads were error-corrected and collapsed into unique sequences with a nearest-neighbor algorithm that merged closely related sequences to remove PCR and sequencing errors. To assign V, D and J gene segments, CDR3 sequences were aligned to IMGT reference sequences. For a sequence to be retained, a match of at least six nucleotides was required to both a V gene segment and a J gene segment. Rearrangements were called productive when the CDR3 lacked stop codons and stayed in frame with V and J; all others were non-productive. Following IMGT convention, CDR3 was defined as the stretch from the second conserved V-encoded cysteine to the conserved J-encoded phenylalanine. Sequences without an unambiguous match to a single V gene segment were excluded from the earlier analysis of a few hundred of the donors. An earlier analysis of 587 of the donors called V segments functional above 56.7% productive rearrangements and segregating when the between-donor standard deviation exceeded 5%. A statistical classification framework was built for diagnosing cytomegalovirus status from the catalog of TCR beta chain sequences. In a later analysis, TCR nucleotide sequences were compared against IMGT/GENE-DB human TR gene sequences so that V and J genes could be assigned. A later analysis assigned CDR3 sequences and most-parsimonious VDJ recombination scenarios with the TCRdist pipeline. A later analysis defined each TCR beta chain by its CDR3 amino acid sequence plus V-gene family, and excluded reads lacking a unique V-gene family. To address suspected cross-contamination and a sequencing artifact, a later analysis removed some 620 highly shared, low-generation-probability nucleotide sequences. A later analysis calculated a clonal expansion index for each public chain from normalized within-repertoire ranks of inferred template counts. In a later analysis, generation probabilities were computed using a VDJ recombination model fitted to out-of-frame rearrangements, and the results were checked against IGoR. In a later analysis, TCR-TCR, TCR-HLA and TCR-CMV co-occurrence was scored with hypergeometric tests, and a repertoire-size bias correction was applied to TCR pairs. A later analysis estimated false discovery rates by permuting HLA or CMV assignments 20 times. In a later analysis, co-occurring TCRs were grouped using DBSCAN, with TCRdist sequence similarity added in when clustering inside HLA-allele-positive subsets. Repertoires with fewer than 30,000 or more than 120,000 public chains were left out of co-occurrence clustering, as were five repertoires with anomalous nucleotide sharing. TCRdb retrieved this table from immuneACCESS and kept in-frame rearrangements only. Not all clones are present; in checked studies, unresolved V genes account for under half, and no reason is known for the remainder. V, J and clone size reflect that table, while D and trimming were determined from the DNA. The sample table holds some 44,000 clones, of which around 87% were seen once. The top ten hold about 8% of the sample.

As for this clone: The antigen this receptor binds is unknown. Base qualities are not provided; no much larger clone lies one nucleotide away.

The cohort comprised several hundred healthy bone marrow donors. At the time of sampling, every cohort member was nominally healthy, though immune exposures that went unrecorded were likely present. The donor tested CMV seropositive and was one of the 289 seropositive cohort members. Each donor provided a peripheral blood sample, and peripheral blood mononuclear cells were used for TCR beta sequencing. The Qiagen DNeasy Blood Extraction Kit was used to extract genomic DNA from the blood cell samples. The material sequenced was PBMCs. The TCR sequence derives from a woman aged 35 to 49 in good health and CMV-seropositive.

The DNA sequence is TGTGCCAGCAGTGAAGATCCGAACAGGGGGAATGGCTACACCTTC. Protein translation: CASSEDPNRGNGYTF. Recombination linked TRBV2 to TRBJ1-2, and TRBD1 aligns with 8 junction nucleotides. The germline V gene supplies CDR1 SNHLY and CDR2 FYNNEI. The V end gives up 1 base and the J end 6 bases, leaving 7 bases in the junction not matched to a gene. There are 15 amino acids in the CDR3, from cysteine to phenylalanine inclusive. The entry retains the CDR3 DNA only, 45 bases that are in frame from base 1.